This T cell receptor (beta chain) was captured by sequencing in a study of blood T cell repertoires in COVID-19. Whole-study context: Sources were T cells, B-cell-depleted T cells, or PBMCs; the material itself was cDNA or gDNA.

As originally analysed: Amplification from reference gene primers served as the basis for estimated nucleated cell counts. Assay used: immunoSEQ multiplex PCR; TCRdb lists only in-frame clones, some missing. The V and J calls and clone size come from that table; D and trimming were worked out from the DNA. The sample has some 150,000 clones; approximately 87% are singletons. Germline-derived CDR1 and CDR2 are MNHEY and SMNVEV (reference sequence). Trimming pared 7 bases from V and 1 base from J, leaving 10 bases between. The CDR3 is 13 residues long. The specimen sequenced was peripheral blood. V is TRBV27 and J is TRBJ1-1; D is uncertain. The TCR comes from a man aged 18 to 30 with active or convalescent COVID-19. CDR3 residues: CASNKHPNTEAFF. As DNA, the CDR3 is TGTGCCAGCAATAAACACCCGAACACTGAAGCTTTCTTT.